These 16 T cell receptor beta chains were all obtained from the same sample, sequenced in a study of OX40 agonist ivuxolimab in advanced cancers. Assay: immunoSEQ multiplex PCR; the TCRdb copy retains only in-frame clones and omits some. The sample yields some 64,000 clones, about 88% seen once. Sequences were derived from CD4+ or CD8+ T cells sorted from blood, sampled in a trial of the OX40 agonist ivuxolimab. These receptor sequences come from an adult with an advanced solid tumor such as melanoma, head and neck, liver or kidney cancer.

The chain employs TRBV18 and TRBJ2-7; a possible D gene is TRBD2 (5 bases). Trimming left V 6 bases short and J 7 bases short, with 16 bases between. Germline V gene data show CDR1 as KGHSH and CDR2 as LQKENI. The CDR3 has 13 amino acids. DNA of the CDR3: TGTGCCAGCTCTCTCCAGGAGCGGCGGGAGCAGTACTTC. Protein product: CASSLQERREQYF.

This chain uses TRBV10-3 with TRBJ2-2; TRBD2 might be the D (7 bases). Between the trimmed V and J ends, which lost 7 bases and 5 bases, there was a span of 17 bases. Per germline, CDR1 ENHRY and CDR2 SYGVKD. This CDR3 is 15 amino acids long. CDR3 amino acids: CAITFGGGGTGELFF. The DNA for the CDR3 is TGTGCCATCACTTTTGGCGGGGGCGGGACCGGGGAGCTGTTTTTT.

This clone was recorded once. The J gene is TRBJ2-1, the V gene TRBV30; the D gene is possibly TRBD1 (6 bases). The CDR3 length is 12 residues. Deletions cut 3 bases from V and 10 bases from J, with 13 bases between. Germline V gene sequence: CDR1 GTSNPN, CDR2 SVGIG (reference sequence). The chain's CDR3 is CAWRAGVREQFF. CDR3 bases: TGTGCCTGGAGGGCAGGGGTCAGGGAGCAGTTCTTC.

The CDR3 loop is CASSSAGMQYF. CDR3 in DNA: TGTGCCAGCAGTTCAGCCGGGATGCAGTATTTT. The chain joins TRBV6-5 to TRBJ2-3, with TRBD2 as a possible D gene (5 bases). In germline, CDR1 is MNHEY, CDR2 SVGAGI. The CDR3 is made up of 11 amino acids. V was shortened by 4 bases and J by 11 bases, with 10 bases between the two germline ends.

For the CDR3, the DNA is TGTGCCAGCAGCTTAGTGGGACAGGGGGCCTGGGAGACCCAGTACTTC. It encodes CASSLVGQGAWETQYF. V and J are TRBV7-9 and TRBJ2-5, with 12 positions matching TRBD1. The CDR3 runs to 16 residues. Germline lookup yields CDR1 SEHNR and CDR2 FQNEAQ (reference sequence). V lost 1 base to trimming and J lost 5 bases; unmatched junction nucleotides: 5.

This clone appeared once. The rearrangement uses TRBV18 and TRBJ2-2; possible D gene TRBD2, 5 bases. V shed 2 bases and J shed 6 bases, with 13 bases lying between them. CDR1 and CDR2 from the germline V gene are KGHSH and LQKENI. The CDR3 contains 15 residues. CDR3 sequence: CASSPGQAGPGELFF. In DNA, the CDR3 is TGTGCCAGCTCACCAGGCCAGGCGGGCCCCGGGGAGCTGTTTTTT.

J is TRBJ2-1 and V is TRBV6-5; the D gene is possibly TRBD2 (5 bases). The CDR3 length is 11 residues. Germline lookup yields CDR1 MNHEY and CDR2 SVGAGI. V lost 2 bases and J 15 bases, leaving 11 bases between the germline ends. CDR3 nucleotides: TGTGCCAGCAGTTACCCTAGCCCCCCGTTCTTC. This translates into CASSYPSPPFF.

This chain links TRBV5-1 with TRBJ1-1; a weak D match, TRBD1 (5 bases). The CDR3 spans 14 residues. Deletions cut 4 bases from V and 1 base from J, with 11 bases between. The germline V gene has CDR1 SGHRS and CDR2 YFSETQ. CDR3 residues: CASSAGWANTEAFF. The DNA for the CDR3 is TGCGCCAGCAGCGCAGGGTGGGCGAACACTGAAGCTTTCTTT.

The chain employs TRBV9 and TRBJ2-3; D is undetermined. Trimming left V 0 bases short and J 2 bases short, with 4 bases between. CDR3 length: 13 residues. Germline V gene data show CDR1 as SGDLS and CDR2 as YYNGEE. CDR3 bases: TGTGCCAGCAGCGTAGGGGACACAGATACGCAGTATTTT. Protein: CASSVGDTDTQYF.

V usage is TRBV15 and J usage is TRBJ2-3; D perhaps matches TRBD1 (5 bases). Germline loops: CDR1 LNHNV, CDR2 YYDKDF (reference sequence). V shed 5 bases and J shed 3 bases, with 18 bases lying between them. The length of the CDR3 is 16 residues. This CDR3 reads CATSPSAGIGTDTQYF. The CDR3 DNA follows: TGTGCCACCAGCCCCTCGGCAGGGATCGGAACAGATACGCAGTATTTT.

The CDR3 spells CASSPNGIGHEQYF. CDR3 coding DNA: TGTGCCAGCTCACCTAACGGGATCGGCCACGAGCAGTACTTC. V is TRBV18 and J is TRBJ2-7, with D possibly TRBD2 on 5 matching bases. The CDR3 sequence is 14 residues long. The V gene's germline CDR1 is KGHSH and CDR2 LQKENI. Between the trimmed V and J ends, which lost 3 bases and 5 bases, there was a span of 14 bases.

The chain is built from TRBV6-1 and TRBJ1-4, with D perhaps TRBD1 (5 bases). V was shortened by 3 bases and J by 7 bases, with 12 bases between the two germline ends. From germline, CDR1 is MNHNS and CDR2 SASEGT. The CDR3 extends over 14 amino acids. CDR3 sequence reads: CASSEGTGFEKLFF. For the CDR3, the DNA is TGTGCCAGCAGTGAGGGCACAGGTTTTGAAAAACTGTTTTTT.

V gene TRBV4-2 combines with J gene TRBJ2-3; 9 bases agree with TRBD2. V was clipped by 4 bases and J by 3 bases; unmatched bases: 8. CDR3 size: 16 residues. The V gene's germline CDR1 is LGHNA and CDR2 YNFKEQ. In DNA form, the CDR3 reads TGTGCCAGCAGCCTCCGACGGGCGGGAGGGACAGATACGCAGTATTTT. Its protein is CASSLRRAGGTDTQYF.

This chain uses TRBV5-1 with TRBJ1-1; a weak D match, TRBD1 (6 bases). V was trimmed by 4 bases and J by 2 bases, leaving 18 bases between them. This CDR3 is 16 amino acids long. In germline, CDR1 is SGHRS, CDR2 YFSETQ. DNA of the CDR3: TGCGCCAGCAGCCGCCACGGGGGGGGCACTAACACTGAAGCTTTCTTT. It specifies CASSRHGGGTNTEAFF.

The gene calls are TRBV14 and TRBJ2-5, with 10 bases aligning to TRBD1. CDR1 and CDR2 (germline): SGHDN, FVKESK. V trimming: 1 base; J trimming: 2 bases; junction bases outside the gene matches: 10. This CDR3 spans 18 amino acids. CDR3 in DNA: TGTGCCAGCAGCCAAGGGGACAGGGGCTTCGGACGGCAAGAGACCCAGTACTTC. Its translation: CASSQGDRGFGRQETQYF.

This clone showed up just a few times. The V and J genes are TRBV29-1 and TRBJ1-1; D remains unclear. The CDR3 is made up of 13 amino acids. Germline CDR1 reads SQVTM; CDR2 reads ANQGSEA. The V end was cut by 4 bases, the J end by 1 base, with 10 bases between. The DNA for the CDR3 is TGCAGCGTTGCAACCGGGAAGAACACTGAAGCTTTCTTT. Translated, it gives CSVATGKNTEAFF.